This T cell receptor beta chain was captured by sequencing in a study of T cell responses to AZD1222 COVID-19 vaccine. Sequenced by immunoSEQ multiplex PCR; TCRdb stores in-frame clones only, minus some. The repertoire holds 150,000 to 200,000 clones, with 94% as singletons. A single count supports this clone. The receptor was derived from an adult in good health. The specimen comprised peripheral blood, sampled on day 0 of AZD1222 vaccination.

For the CDR3, the DNA is TGTGCCAGCAGCTTAGCAGGGAACCCCCTCTATGGCTACACCTTC. The encoded protein is CASSLAGNPLYGYTF. V is TRBV7-9 and J is TRBJ1-2, with D unresolved. Between the trimmed V and J ends, which lost 0 bases and 4 bases, there was a span of 12 bases. Germline loops: CDR1 SEHNR, CDR2 FQNEAQ (reference sequence). The CDR3 has 15 amino acids. Looking up the rest from reference TRBV7-9 and TRBJ1-2 gives the full variable domain: DTGVSQNPRHKITKRGQNVTFRCDPISEHNRLYWYRQTLGQGPEFLTYFQNEAQLEKSRLLSDRFSAERPKGSFSTLEIQRTEQGDSAMYLCASSLAGNPLYGYTFGSGTRLTVV.